The clone carrying this T cell receptor (beta chain) has a single count. Seattle enrolled patients during active infection and tracked them longitudinally. The data originate from a study of blood T cell repertoires in COVID-19. Assay: immunoSEQ multiplex PCR; the TCRdb copy retains only in-frame clones and omits some. The sample gives about 97,000 clones, 80% to 90% of which show up once; 2.1% is in the top ten. The V end was cut by 4 bases, the J end by 7 bases, with 11 bases between. The CDR3 is made up of 14 amino acids. CDR1 and CDR2 from the germline V gene are SEHNR and FQNEAQ (reference sequence).

The sequenced sample consisted of peripheral blood. This sequence was found in a man aged 45 to 65 with COVID-19, enrolled during active disease. The chain employs TRBV7-9 and TRBJ1-6; tentative D call: TRBD1 (6 bases). The CDR3 protein is CASSSGTTNSPLHF. The CDR3 DNA sequence: TGTGCCAGCAGCTCCGGGACAACAAATTCACCCCTCCACTTT.